A single sample is the source of the 22 T cell receptor beta chains below, sequenced in a study of beta chain features in type 1 diabetes. Expressed TCRB transcripts were sequenced after all isolated RNA was converted to cDNA. Data came from immunoSEQ multiplex PCR; TCRdb stores just in-frame clones and leaves some out. The table includes 110,000 to 150,000 clones, roughly a tenth detected once. The specimen sequenced was central memory CD4+ T cells from blood. These TCRs come from a man younger than 35 in good health.

The chain carries TRBV7-2 and TRBJ1-1; TRBD1 matches 10 bases. The CDR3 is 15 amino acids. Germline CDR1 is SGHTA and CDR2 is FQGNSA. V gave up 4 bases and J gave up 4 bases; unmatched junction bases: 6. CDR3 DNA sequence: TGTGCCAGCAGCTCTTGGACAGGGGGAGTCACTGAAGCTTTCTTT. This translates into CASSSWTGGVTEAFF.

This clone came up a few times. Here the CDR3 reads CASSPRLAGVYEQYF. The CDR3 nucleotides read TGTGCCAGCTCACCACGACTAGCGGGGGTCTACGAGCAGTACTTC. V gene TRBV18 combines with J gene TRBJ2-5; 12 nucleotides align to TRBD2. The end of the DNA is better explained by TRBJ2-7, so the J call may be wrong. The CDR3 runs 15 residues. The germline V gene has CDR1 KGHSH and CDR2 LQKENI.

This clone has at least ten counts. The chain employs TRBV30 and TRBJ2-6; perhaps TRBD1 as D (6 bases). The CDR3 is made up of 16 amino acids. CDR1 is GTSNPN and CDR2 is SVGIG in the germline V gene (reference sequence). V lost 1 base to trimming and J lost 0 bases, with 10 bases between them. The CDR3 sequence is CAWSGGQYSGANVLTF. CDR3 bases: TGTGCCTGGAGTGGGGGGCAGTACTCTGGGGCCAACGTCCTGACTTTC.

V gene TRBV7-9 combines with J gene TRBJ2-3, with D tentatively TRBD2 (6 bases). Germline V gives CDR1 SEHNR, CDR2 FQNEAQ (reference sequence). V lost 4 bases to trimming and J lost 5 bases, with 7 bases between them. The CDR3 has 12 amino acids. As DNA, the CDR3 is TGTGCCAGCAGCTATAGCGGAGATACGCAGTATTTT. This sequence encodes CASSYSGDTQYF.

The chain recombines TRBV11-2 with TRBJ1-1; D is possibly TRBD1 (5 bases). The CDR3 has 13 residues. The germline V gene has CDR1 SGHAT and CDR2 FQNNGV. V was cut by 0 bases and J by 8 bases, with 10 bases left in between. The CDR3 DNA is TGTGCCAGCAGCTTAGAGTCAGGGATGGAAGCTTTCTTT. Protein sequence: CASSLESGMEAFF.

This clone was recorded a few times. J is TRBJ1-2 and V is TRBV10-3; a weak D match, TRBD1 (6 bases). The CDR3 runs 12 residues. Trimming removed 7 bases from V and 6 bases from J, with 12 bases in between. In germline, CDR1 is ENHRY, CDR2 SYGVKD. CDR3: CAINGEGDGYTF. The DNA for the CDR3 is TGTGCCATCAATGGAGAGGGGGATGGCTACACCTTC.

This clone showed up just a few times. The genes are TRBV10-2 and TRBJ1-2, with TRBD1 identical over 7 bases. The CDR3 consists of 14 residues. Trimming removed 7 bases from V and 2 bases from J; junction bases left unmatched: 7. Germline V gives CDR1 WSHSY, CDR2 SAAADI. Here the CDR3 reads CASTRDSVNYGYTF. The CDR3 DNA reads TGCGCCAGCACGAGGGACAGCGTGAACTATGGCTACACCTTC.

The gene calls are TRBV18 and TRBJ1-1, with TRBD1 matching over 7 bases. The CDR3 length is 15 residues. V lost 0 bases, J lost 4 bases, and 5 bases stayed unmatched. Germline lookup yields CDR1 KGHSH and CDR2 LQKENI. The CDR3 DNA follows: TGTGCCAGCTCACCACCGCAGGGGGTGGGCACTGAAGCTTTCTTT. It specifies CASSPPQGVGTEAFF.

This clone was recorded a few times. This sequence joins TRBV9 and TRBJ1-6, with D unresolved. CDR1 and CDR2 (germline): SGDLS, YYNGEE. The CDR3 runs to 14 residues. Deletions cut 1 base from V and 5 bases from J, with 7 bases between. CDR3 in amino acids: CASSVRRDNSPLHF. CDR3 DNA: TGTGCCAGCAGCGTACGGAGAGATAATTCACCCCTCCACTTT.

This clone was counted a few times. The chain joins TRBV7-6 to TRBJ2-7; 13 nucleotides match TRBD2. Germline CDR1 SGHVS, CDR2 FNYEAQ. V was pared by 5 bases and J by 7 bases, with 8 bases of the junction left unmatched. The CDR3 spans 15 residues. The DNA for the CDR3 is TGTGCCAGCAGCATGGGACTAGCGGGGTCAGGGGAGCAGTACTTC. It codes for CASSMGLAGSGEQYF.

Only a few counts were recorded for this clone. The rearrangement uses TRBV4-3 and TRBJ2-7, with a tentative D call TRBD2 (6 bases). This CDR3 spans 14 amino acids. Looked up from germline, CDR1 is LGHNA and CDR2 is YSLEER. With 5 bases removed from V and 8 bases from J, the gap between germline ends came to 19 bases. CDR3 nucleotides: TGCGCCAGCAGCGCCCAACAGGCTGGAGGGCAGCAGTACTTC. Protein sequence: CASSAQQAGGQQYF.

This clone has more than one count but fewer than ten. The V and J genes are TRBV27 and TRBJ2-2, with D maybe TRBD1 (6 bases). CDR3 length equals 15 residues. Per germline, CDR1 MNHEY and CDR2 SMNVEV (reference sequence). Trimming left V 2 bases short and J 0 bases short, with 7 bases between. The DNA of the CDR3 is TGTGCCAGCAGTTTAGGACAGACGAACACCGGGGAGCTGTTTTTT. Translated, it gives CASSLGQTNTGELFF.

This clone was picked up a small number of times. The chain is built from TRBV4-3 and TRBJ2-3; D uncertain. CDR3 length: 15 amino acids. Trimming removed 0 bases at V and 1 base at J, with 8 bases between. Germline-derived CDR1 and CDR2 are LGHNA and YSLEER. The CDR3: CASSQEVGRTDTQYF. As DNA, the CDR3 is TGCGCCAGCAGCCAAGAAGTTGGCCGCACAGATACGCAGTATTTT.

This clone was picked up a small number of times. The chain is built from TRBV29-1 and TRBJ2-3; 7 bases line up with TRBD2. This CDR3 is built from 16 residues. The V and J ends lost 1 base and 2 bases, in that order; junction bases with no gene match: 9. Looked up from germline, CDR1 is SQVTM and CDR2 is ANQGSEA. The CDR3 loop reads CSVEVSAGAFTDTQYF. The CDR3 coding sequence is TGCAGCGTTGAAGTCTCCGCGGGAGCCTTCACAGATACGCAGTATTTT.

This clone was counted between two and nine times. This chain joins TRBV6-5 and TRBJ2-7, with D perhaps matching TRBD1 (5 bases). The CDR3 extends over 13 amino acids. Germline assignment: CDR1 MNHEY and CDR2 SVGAGI. With 2 bases removed from V and 6 bases from J, the gap between germline ends came to 11 bases. The CDR3 nucleotides read TGTGCCAGCAGTTACGTGGTCAGGGCCGAGCAGTACTTC. Protein sequence: CASSYVVRAEQYF.

This clone appeared a few times. The chain uses TRBV7-7 and TRBJ1-2, with 7 bases aligning to TRBD1. With 5 bases clipped from V and 2 bases from J, the junction kept 2 bases outside the gene matches. The length of the CDR3 is 13 residues. Germline V gives CDR1 SSHAT, CDR2 FNYEAQ (reference sequence). The DNA for the CDR3 is TGTGCCAGCAGCCGGGACAGAAACTATGGCTACACCTTC. The encoded protein is CASSRDRNYGYTF.

In its sample, this clone was seen a few times. The chain combines TRBV28 with TRBJ1-3; TRBD1 matches 8 bases. The CDR3 is 14 amino acids. V lost 4 bases, J lost 4 bases, and 3 bases stayed unmatched. Germline CDR1 and CDR2: MDHEN and SYDVKM. This CDR3 is CASSSTGVGNTIYF. The CDR3 DNA reads TGTGCCAGCAGTTCGACAGGGGTCGGAAACACCATATATTTT.

The rearrangement uses TRBV6-6 and TRBJ1-3; D unresolved. Germline V CDR1 and CDR2: MNHNY, SVGAGI (reference sequence). The CDR3 has 16 amino acids. V was trimmed by 2 bases and J by 1 base, leaving 12 bases between them. The CDR3 loop is CASSYSGRRSGNTIYF. CDR3 DNA sequence: TGTGCCAGCAGTTACAGCGGACGCAGATCTGGAAACACCATATATTTT.

This clone was found many times. This rearrangement joins TRBV15 to TRBJ2-1; TRBD2 matches at 13 bases. The V segment lost 1 base and the J segment 8 bases; nucleotides outside the gene matches: 5. Germline CDR1 and CDR2: LNHNV and YYDKDF (reference sequence). The CDR3 is 16 residues long. The CDR3: CATSRGRTSGGYEQFF. In DNA, the CDR3 is TGTGCCACCAGCAGAGGCCGGACTAGCGGGGGCTATGAGCAGTTCTTC.

This chain joins TRBV28 and TRBJ1-2; TRBD1 agrees at 8 bases. Trimming took 5 bases from V and 4 from J; bases not matched to a gene: 9. This CDR3 is built from 15 residues. CDR1 is MDHEN, CDR2 SYDVKM, per germline. Here the CDR3 reads CASSPGQGVVYGYTF. DNA for the CDR3: TGTGCCAGCAGTCCAGGACAGGGAGTAGTCTATGGCTACACCTTC.

This clone was counted only a few times. This chain joins TRBV28 and TRBJ2-7; 15 bases align to TRBD2. Germline V gives CDR1 MDHEN, CDR2 SYDVKM. The ends lost 6 bases at V and 5 bases at J; junction bases unmatched: 8. This CDR3 comprises 16 residues. The CDR3: CASSPGTSGGFDEQYF. The CDR3 nucleotides read TGTGCCAGCAGCCCGGGGACTAGCGGGGGGTTCGACGAGCAGTACTTC.

V and J are TRBV30 and TRBJ2-3; maybe TRBD2 (6 bases). Germline CDR1 reads GTSNPN; CDR2 reads SVGIG (reference sequence). V lost 6 bases and J lost 6, with 16 bases in between. The CDR3 contains 13 residues. CDR3 protein: CACGGLAGDTQYF. As DNA, the CDR3 is TGTGCCTGCGGGGGTCTGGCGGGGGATACGCAGTATTTT.